This TCR beta chain was captured in a study of blood T cell repertoires in COVID-19. Produced via immunoSEQ multiplex PCR; TCRdb's table is partial and in-frame only. Here the sample spans about 270,000 clones, roughly 86% being singletons. CDR1 and CDR2 (germline): SGHAT, FQNNGV. V lost 4 bases and J lost 7; bases outside the gene matches: 12. The CDR3 consists of 17 residues. The chain carries TRBV11-2 and TRBJ2-1; 11 positions match TRBD2. Sequencing was performed on peripheral blood. The sequence was obtained from an older woman who had recovered from COVID-19. Here the CDR3 reads CASSSGPRLAGMNEQFF. In DNA, the CDR3 is TGTGCCAGCAGCTCGGGACCTCGACTAGCGGGGATGAATGAGCAGTTCTTC.